This T cell receptor beta chain stems from a study of Ad26.COV2.S vaccination and SARS-CoV-2 variants. Study details: Doses of Ad26.COV2.S were injected into muscle once or twice, 56 days apart. Study results and limitations: It was reported that spike-specific CD8+ and CD4+ T cell responses were substantially broad after vaccination.

The assay was immunoSEQ multiplex PCR, and TCRdb's table has in-frame clones only and misses some. The sample holds a few hundred thousand clones, 90% seen once. Stated treatment: 15 to 20 received Ad26.COV2.S at low or high dose, single or two shots; 5 received placebo; per-sample allocation not given. Repertoires come from day 63 after the first vaccine or placebo injection. Ad26.COV2.S expressed prefusion-stabilized spike from the original Wuhan strain. Concerning this clone itself: What it binds is not known.

CDR1 SGHNT and CDR2 YYREEE come from the germline V gene (reference sequence). This CDR3 region has 12 residues. J lost 5 bases, V lost 6 bases, and 1 base had no gene match. The sample here was peripheral blood, taken in a trial of Ad26.COV2.S vaccine versus placebo. The origin of this receptor is a person between 18 and 59 years old who received the Ad26.COV2.S COVID-19 vaccine or a placebo. The chain couples TRBV5-4 to TRBJ2-2; TRBD1 matches 7 bases. The chain's CDR3 is CASKDRTGELFF. The CDR3 nucleotides are TGTGCCAGCAAGGACAGGACCGGGGAGCTGTTTTTT. Filled out from reference TRBV5-4 and TRBJ2-2, the complete variable domain reads ETGVTQSPTHLIKTRGQQVTLRCSSQSGHNTVSWYQQALGQGPQFIFQYYREEENGRGNFPPRFSGLQFPNYSSELNVNALELDDSALYLCASKDRTGELFFGEGSRLTVL.